This TCR beta chain comes out of a study of T cell repertoires in cytomegalovirus infection. A few counts support this clonotype. Antigen: not known. TCRdb analysed the reads with MiXCR anew, one entry per CDR3 protein. The data contain 650,000 to 900,000 distinct CDR3 sequences, 25% to 30% of them singletons. The CDR3 is made up of 17 amino acids. From germline, CDR1 is SNHLY and CDR2 FYNNEI. V was shortened by 6 bases and J by 0 bases, with 15 bases between the two germline ends. The receptor's source is a human donor in good health (CMV status not recorded). Some clones in this sample may be carry-over from other donors' samples. The sequencing used cultured CD8+ T cells from PBMCs, collected from culture after CMV antigen stimulation. The chain is built from TRBV2 and TRBJ2-6, with D tentatively TRBD2 (5 bases). CDR3 nucleotides: TGTGCCAGCAGGACCCGGGATATAGGCTCTGGGGCCAACGTCCTGACTTTC. It specifies CASRTRDIGSGANVLTF.